The subject of this entry is one T cell receptor beta chain. Its antigen is unknown. Generated by immunoSEQ multiplex PCR, the TCRdb table keeps only in-frame clones and is missing some. Of some 130,000 clones in the sample, about 90% are singletons; the top ten hold 18%. These data come from a study of T cell responses to AZD1222 COVID-19 vaccine. Study conclusions and caveats: Reports indicate that nearly half of spike-specific TCRs are directed at unmutated variant regions.

The germline V gene has CDR1 SGHRS and CDR2 YFSETQ. V was pared by 1 base and J by 3 bases, with 9 bases of the junction left unmatched. CDR3 size: 17 residues. This TCR was sampled from an adult in good health. The chain combines TRBV5-1 with TRBJ1-3; the match to TRBD1 covers 8 bases. This sample comprised peripheral blood, obtained on day 0 of MenACWY control vaccination. For the CDR3, the DNA is TGCGCCAGCAGCTTGACGAGGACAGGGTGGGGTGGAAACACCATATATTTT. Translated, it gives CASSLTRTGWGGNTIYF.